Below are 15 T cell receptor beta chains sequenced from a single sample in a study of blood T cell repertoires in COVID-19. Assay: immunoSEQ multiplex PCR; the TCRdb copy retains only in-frame clones and omits some. This sample has 140,000 to 150,000 clones, with around 80% found just once. The specimen was peripheral blood. These receptor sequences come from a woman between 45 and 60 years old with acute or convalescent COVID-19.

This clone was recorded only once. V gene TRBV7-2 combines with J gene TRBJ1-1; maybe TRBD1 (5 bases). The CDR3 length is 15 residues. Trimming cost V 8 bases and J 5 bases, with 21 bases left between them. CDR1 and CDR2 from the germline V gene are SGHTA and FQGNSA. CDR3 bases: TGTGCCAGCCAACCCGTAGCGGGGCTTGTAACTGAAGCTTTCTTT. It is translated as CASQPVAGLVTEAFF.

This clone was observed a few times. The J gene is TRBJ1-2, the V gene TRBV12-3 or TRBV12-4, with D possibly matching TRBD1 (6 bases). This CDR3 spans 12 amino acids. V gave up 7 bases and J gave up 7 bases, with 13 bases separating them. CDR3 DNA: TGTGCCAGCACCCTCGGGACATTTGGCTACACCTTC. Its translation: CASTLGTFGYTF.

This clone came up a few times. The rearrangement uses TRBV4-2 and TRBJ2-5; tentatively, D is TRBD2 (5 bases). This CDR3 spans 15 amino acids. From germline, CDR1 is LGHNA and CDR2 YNFKEQ. Trimming removed 3 bases from V and 5 bases from J, with 16 bases in between. The DNA for the CDR3 is TGTGCCAGCAGCCATTGGGGAGTATCCGGGGAGACCCAGTACTTC. This sequence encodes CASSHWGVSGETQYF.

In regard to this clone: Other DNA variants within this sample encode the same CDR3. The rearrangement uses TRBV10-3 and TRBJ2-3; 7 positions match TRBD2. V lost 6 bases and J lost 5; bases outside the gene matches: 5. The germline V gene has CDR1 ENHRY and CDR2 SYGVKD. The CDR3 consists of 13 residues. The CDR3, as DNA: TGTGCCATCAGCGGCGGGGAGGGAGATACGCAGTATTTT. This translates into CAISGGEGDTQYF.

The chain employs TRBV13 and TRBJ2-7; D remains unclear. The CDR3 extends over 15 amino acids. Trimming shortened V by 5 bases and J by 4 bases, and 18 bases separated the two germline ends. The V gene's germline CDR1 is PRHDT and CDR2 FYEKMQ (reference sequence). CDR3 sequence (DNA): TGTGCCAGCAGCGCCTCACAGAGCTCCGGTTACGAGCAGTACTTC. As protein: CASSASQSSGYEQYF.

J is TRBJ1-4 and V is TRBV18; D unclear. The CDR3 has 18 amino acids. The V end lost 3 bases, the J end lost 2 bases, and 19 bases lay between the germline ends. In germline, CDR1 is KGHSH, CDR2 LQKENI. The CDR3 coding sequence is TGTGCCAGCTCACCCCGAGGAGGCCCATCGGTGACTAATGAAAAACTGTTTTTT. Protein: CASSPRGGPSVTNEKLFF.

J is TRBJ1-1 and V is TRBV5-1; TRBD1 might be the D (6 bases). The CDR3 spans 18 residues. The V and J ends lost 4 bases and 1 base respectively, with 23 bases between them. Per germline, CDR1 SGHRS and CDR2 YFSETQ. The CDR3 DNA reads TGCGCCAGCAGCCATCGAAAATCGGACAGAACAGAGAACACTGAAGCTTTCTTT. This gives the protein CASSHRKSDRTENTEAFF.

This chain links TRBV5-1 with TRBJ2-1; D may be TRBD1 (5 bases). Between the trimmed V and J ends, which lost 1 base and 4 bases, there was a span of 12 bases. The germline CDR1 and CDR2 sequences are SGHRS and YFSETQ. The CDR3 has 15 amino acids. The CDR3 DNA reads as TGCGCCAGCAGCTTGAAAACAGGCGATTACAATGAGCAGTTCTTC. This sequence encodes CASSLKTGDYNEQFF. Combining the CDR3 with reference TRBV5-1 and TRBJ2-1 gives the whole variable domain KAGVTQTPRYLIKTRGQQVTLSCSPISGHRSVSWYQQTPGQGLQFLFEYFSETQRNKGNFPGRFSGRQFSNSRSEMNVSTLELGDSALYLCASSLKTGDYNEQFFGPGTRLTVL.

The chain joins TRBV7-7 to TRBJ2-1, with TRBD2 identical over 7 bases. With V trimmed by 5 bases and J by 7 bases, 5 bases remained unmatched. The CDR3 totals 13 residues. Germline V gene data show CDR1 as SSHAT and CDR2 as FNYEAQ (reference sequence). CDR3 protein: CASSLAGENEQFF. The CDR3 coding sequence is TGTGCCAGCAGCCTGGCGGGGGAAAATGAGCAGTTCTTC.

This chain joins TRBV6-5 and TRBJ1-1; 10 bases match TRBD1. J was trimmed by 1 base and V by 6 bases; bases with no gene match: 5. Germline V gene lookup returns CDR1 MNHEY and CDR2 SVGAGI. The CDR3 runs 15 residues. DNA of the CDR3: TGTGCCAGCAGAGGGACAGGGGCAGGGAACACTGAAGCTTTCTTT. Its protein product is CASRGTGAGNTEAFF.

This clone was recorded a few times. This chain joins TRBV15 and TRBJ1-4; 11 bases are a match to TRBD1. CDR1 LNHNV and CDR2 YYDKDF come from the germline V gene (reference sequence). This CDR3 is built from 15 residues. V lost 3 bases and J lost 10; bases outside the gene matches: 7. For the CDR3, the DNA is TGTGCCACCAGCAGTACGGACAGGGGGCCGGGAAAACTGTTTTTT. Translated: CATSSTDRGPGKLFF.

V usage is TRBV7-8 and J usage is TRBJ1-4; 8 bases agree with TRBD1. The CDR3 is 16 amino acids. Germline V gene lookup returns CDR1 SGHVS and CDR2 FQNEAQ. With V trimmed by 3 bases and J by 5 bases, 8 bases remained unmatched. In DNA, the CDR3 is TGTGCCAGCAGCTTGAGGGGACAGGAGGAAAATGAAAAACTGTTTTTT. Its protein is CASSLRGQEENEKLFF.

This clone was seen more than once but under ten times. The CDR3 nucleotides are TGCAGCGGGTTGGACAGGTCTAGCACAGATACGCAGTATTTT. Protein product: CSGLDRSSTDTQYF. The chain couples TRBV29-1 to TRBJ2-3; TRBD1 agrees at 7 bases. V trimming: 7 bases; J trimming: 0 bases; junction bases outside the gene matches: 7. CDR1 is SQVTM, CDR2 ANQGSEA, per germline. The CDR3 loop spans 14 amino acids.

The genes are TRBV27 and TRBJ2-4; 11 nucleotides line up with TRBD2. Germline V gives CDR1 MNHEY, CDR2 SMNVEV (reference sequence). This CDR3 has 16 residues. V trimming: 5 bases; J trimming: 3 bases; junction bases outside the gene matches: 6. The CDR3 region is CASSVAGGLGKNIQYF. The CDR3 DNA is TGTGCCAGCAGTGTAGCGGGGGGGCTAGGCAAAAACATTCAGTACTTC.

The genes are TRBV5-1 and TRBJ2-7; 10 bases match TRBD1. This CDR3 is 14 amino acids long. CDR1 and CDR2 from the germline V gene are SGHRS and YFSETQ. Germline trimming cut 4 bases from V and 6 bases from J; bases unmatched to any gene: 7. This chain's CDR3 is CASSVGQGESEQYF. The CDR3 bases are TGCGCCAGCAGCGTTGGACAGGGGGAGAGCGAGCAGTACTTC.